These 24 T cell receptor beta chains were sequenced from one sample in a study of blood T cell repertoires in COVID-19. TCRdb's table, derived via immunoSEQ multiplex PCR, lists solely in-frame clones and lacks some. The sample lists about 380,000 clones, nearly 90% occurring once. What was sequenced was peripheral blood. The origin of the receptors is a man between 18 and 35 years old with active or convalescent COVID-19.

The V and J genes are TRBV27 and TRBJ2-5; possible D gene TRBD1, 6 bases. The V gene's germline CDR1 is MNHEY and CDR2 SMNVEV (reference sequence). This CDR3 has 15 residues. V lost 6 bases, J lost 2 bases, and 16 bases lay in between. In nucleotides, the CDR3 is TGTGCCAGCAGAGAGTGGGGGCTTGGGCAAGAGACCCAGTACTTC. Protein: CASREWGLGQETQYF.

The gene calls are TRBV7-9 and TRBJ1-2; tentative D call: TRBD1 (6 bases). The CDR3 length is 14 residues. Trimming removed 7 bases at V and 3 bases at J, with 15 bases between. Germline V CDR1 and CDR2: SEHNR, FQNEAQ (reference sequence). DNA of the CDR3: TGTGCCAGCACCCCACAGGGTCCCTACTATGGCTACACCTTC. Protein: CASTPQGPYYGYTF.

The chain links TRBV24-1 to TRBJ1-5; D is uncertain. Per germline, CDR1 KGHDR and CDR2 SFDVKD. The V and J ends lost 3 bases and 2 bases respectively, with 16 bases between them. The CDR3 length is 17 residues. This CDR3 is CATSDGIDGRGNQPQHF. CDR3 in DNA: TGTGCCACCAGTGATGGTATTGACGGGAGAGGCAATCAGCCCCAGCATTTT.

The rearrangement joins TRBV19 to TRBJ1-6; the match to TRBD1 covers 7 bases. Germline CDR1 and CDR2: LNHDA and SQIVND (reference sequence). J was trimmed by 10 bases and V by 5 bases; bases with no gene match: 8. The CDR3 is 14 amino acids. CDR3 coding DNA: TGTGCCAGTAGTCTAAGACAGGGCAAGTCACCCCTCCACTTT. It codes for CASSLRQGKSPLHF. Together with reference TRBV19 and TRBJ1-6, the CDR3 gives the full variable domain: DGGITQSPKYLFRKEGQNVTLSCEQNLNHDAMYWYRQDPGQGLRLIYYSQIVNDFQKGDIAEGYSVSREKKESFPLTVTSAQKNPTAFYLCASSLRQGKSPLHFGNGTRLTVT.

The J gene is TRBJ1-2, the V gene TRBV9, with D perhaps TRBD1 (6 bases). Trimming pared 1 base from V and 8 bases from J, leaving 15 bases between. The CDR3 is made up of 14 amino acids. The germline CDR1 and CDR2 sequences are SGDLS and YYNGEE. The CDR3 DNA sequence: TGTGCCAGCAGCGTATTGACAGGCCCCAACGGCTACACCTTC. Translation gives CASSVLTGPNGYTF.

The chain links TRBV25-1 to TRBJ1-6; possible D gene TRBD1, 6 bases. The CDR3 spans 13 residues. Trimming removed 6 bases at V and 11 bases at J, with 14 bases between. CDR1 and CDR2 (germline): MGHDK, SYGVNS. CDR3 in DNA: TGTGCCAGCAGAACAGGGTCCGGGCCACCCCTCCACTTT. Its translation is CASRTGSGPPLHF.

The V call is TRBV9, the J call TRBJ2-7, with a possible D match to TRBD1 (6 bases). The CDR3 totals 14 residues. Germline V lookup: CDR1 SGDLS, CDR2 YYNGEE. V lost 4 bases to trimming and J lost 5 bases, with 16 bases between them. The CDR3 DNA sequence: TGTGCCAGCAGCCCTGGACAGAGATTAAACGAGCAGTACTTC. Its protein is CASSPGQRLNEQYF.

The chain is built from TRBV2 and TRBJ1-2, with unresolved D. V lost 2 bases and J lost 0, with 7 bases in between. There are 14 residues in the CDR3. The germline CDR1 and CDR2 sequences are SNHLY and FYNNEI. CDR3 residues: CASSERRANYGYTF. CDR3 DNA sequence: TGTGCCAGCAGTGAAAGGAGGGCTAACTATGGCTACACCTTC.

V usage is TRBV4-1 and J usage is TRBJ1-1, with D perhaps TRBD1 (6 bases). The germline gives CDR1 MGHRA, CDR2 YSYEKL. The CDR3 totals 12 residues. V lost 0 bases to trimming and J lost 12 bases, with 11 bases between them. CDR3 amino acids: CASSQEQGKTFF. The CDR3 DNA reads TGCGCCAGCAGCCAAGAGCAGGGGAAAACTTTCTTT.

The gene calls are TRBV7-2 and TRBJ2-7; D unresolved. CDR1 is SGHTA and CDR2 is FQGNSA in the germline V gene. Trimming removed 2 bases at V and 3 bases at J, with 11 bases between. CDR3 length equals 14 residues. The CDR3 protein is CASSLYLGDYEQYF. CDR3 DNA sequence: TGTGCCAGCAGCTTATATCTAGGAGACTACGAGCAGTACTTC.

This clone was observed a handful of times. The gene calls are TRBV28 and TRBJ1-5, with 8 bases that match TRBD1. V was clipped by 10 bases and J by 4 bases; unmatched bases: 9. CDR1 MDHEN and CDR2 SYDVKM come from the germline V gene. The CDR3 covers 14 residues. CDR3 bases: TGTGCCATACGGACAGGGCCTTCTAATCAGCCCCAGCATTTT. This sequence encodes CAIRTGPSNQPQHF.

The chain combines TRBV19 with TRBJ2-3; D is undetermined. This CDR3 region has 13 residues. CDR1 and CDR2 from the germline V gene are LNHDA and SQIVND (reference sequence). Trimming stripped 1 base from V and 3 bases from J, with 5 bases between. The CDR3 DNA sequence: TGTGCCAGTAGTATAGCCCTGACAGATACGCAGTATTTT. Its translation: CASSIALTDTQYF.

The gene calls are TRBV4-1 and TRBJ2-2; D perhaps matches TRBD1 (6 bases). Between the trimmed V and J ends, which lost 3 bases and 7 bases, there was a span of 21 bases. CDR3 length: 17 residues. CDR1 is MGHRA and CDR2 is YSYEKL in the germline V gene. CDR3 sequence: CASSQAGTIPFYGELFF. The CDR3, as DNA: TGCGCCAGCAGCCAGGCTGGGACAATTCCGTTCTACGGGGAGCTGTTTTTT.

Regarding this clone: The sample contains more than one DNA sequence encoding this CDR3. This chain uses TRBV19 with TRBJ1-5; tentatively, D is TRBD1 (6 bases). Germline V CDR1 and CDR2: LNHDA, SQIVND (reference sequence). V gave up 6 bases and J gave up 2 bases, with 8 bases separating them. The CDR3 has 13 amino acids. CDR3 nucleotides: TGTGCCAGTAGAAGACAGGGCAATCAGCCCCAGCATTTT. It is translated as CASRRQGNQPQHF. Using reference TRBV19 and TRBJ1-5 for the parts outside the CDR3, the full variable domain is DGGITQSPKYLFRKEGQNVTLSCEQNLNHDAMYWYRQDPGQGLRLIYYSQIVNDFQKGDIAEGYSVSREKKESFPLTVTSAQKNPTAFYLCASRRQGNQPQHFGDGTRLSIL.

This chain uses TRBV5-1 with TRBJ2-1, with 15 bases identical to TRBD2. This CDR3 comprises 14 residues. The V and J ends lost 7 bases and 6 bases, in that order; junction bases with no gene match: 2. Germline-derived CDR1 and CDR2 are SGHRS and YFSETQ. The DNA for the CDR3 is TGCGCCAGCCTGGGACTAGCGGGGGGCAATGAGCAGTTCTTC. It yields the protein CASLGLAGGNEQFF. Together with reference TRBV5-1 and TRBJ2-1, the CDR3 gives the full variable domain: KAGVTQTPRYLIKTRGQQVTLSCSPISGHRSVSWYQQTPGQGLQFLFEYFSETQRNKGNFPGRFSGRQFSNSRSEMNVSTLELGDSALYLCASLGLAGGNEQFFGPGTRLTVL.

The chain has TRBV9 and TRBJ1-1, with 9 bases identical to TRBD1. The CDR3 spans 15 residues. Germline loops: CDR1 SGDLS, CDR2 YYNGEE. The V and J ends lost 0 bases and 5 bases, in that order; junction bases with no gene match: 5. Here the CDR3 DNA reads TGTGCCAGCAGCGTAGCCAGACAGGGGGAAACTGAAGCTTTCTTT. Protein: CASSVARQGETEAFF.

The chain uses TRBV6-6 and TRBJ2-7; TRBD1 matches 9 bases. CDR1 and CDR2 (germline): MNHNY, SVGAGI (reference sequence). This CDR3 region has 16 residues. J was trimmed by 5 bases and V by 6 bases; bases with no gene match: 14. The CDR3 DNA reads TGTGCCAGCAGCGAGGACAGGGGAGTTGGTTTCCACGAGCAGTACTTC. Translation: CASSEDRGVGFHEQYF.

The rearrangement uses TRBV18 and TRBJ1-1; D is possibly TRBD1 (5 bases). CDR1 and CDR2 from the germline V gene are KGHSH and LQKENI. V lost 2 bases and J 4 bases, leaving 11 bases between the germline ends. CDR3 length equals 14 residues. This CDR3 is CASSPAGGGTEAFF. DNA for the CDR3: TGTGCCAGCTCACCAGCGGGGGGGGGCACTGAAGCTTTCTTT.

On this clone: The DNA is left out, because the CDR3 cannot be placed on it with certainty; the CDR3 is given as TCRdb lists it. This chain joins TRBV9 and TRBJ1-2; the D call in the table, TRBD1, was not verified against the DNA. The germline V gene encodes CDR1 SGDLS and CDR2 YYNGEE. With termini counted, the CDR3 has 12 amino acids. The CDR3 loop is CASSVGIGAFTF.

The V call is TRBV5-1, the J call TRBJ2-7, with 8 bases lining up with TRBD2. The length of the CDR3 is 15 residues. V shed 0 bases, J shed 6 bases, and the junction held 8 bases outside the gene matches. The germline V gene encodes CDR1 SGHRS and CDR2 YFSETQ. CDR3 nucleotides: TGCGCCAGCAGCTTGGCGGCGGGAGGACTGTCCGAGCAGTACTTC. Translated: CASSLAAGGLSEQYF.

J is TRBJ2-5 and V is TRBV6-4; 7 nucleotides line up with TRBD1. Unmatched junction bases numbered 7, after V lost 3 bases and J lost 9 bases. Germline V CDR1 and CDR2: MRHNA, SNTAGT. The CDR3 totals 13 residues. The CDR3 region is CASSELEGAAQYF. CDR3 DNA: TGTGCCAGCAGTGAACTCGAGGGGGCGGCCCAGTACTTC.

The chain uses TRBV19 and TRBJ1-2; maybe TRBD1 (5 bases). This CDR3 has 14 residues. Trimming removed 6 bases from V and 2 bases from J, with 13 bases in between. Germline V gives CDR1 LNHDA, CDR2 SQIVND (reference sequence). In DNA form, the CDR3 reads TGTGCCAGTAGGCAGGGAGGTGTGAACTATGGCTACACCTTC. Its translation: CASRQGGVNYGYTF. The variable domain in full, with the rest retrieved from reference TRBV19 and TRBJ1-2, is DGGITQSPKYLFRKEGQNVTLSCEQNLNHDAMYWYRQDPGQGLRLIYYSQIVNDFQKGDIAEGYSVSREKKESFPLTVTSAQKNPTAFYLCASRQGGVNYGYTFGSGTRLTVV.

The chain employs TRBV12-3 or TRBV12-4 and TRBJ1-2; D unclear. The CDR3 has 12 residues. With 7 bases removed from V and 9 bases from J, the gap between germline ends came to 15 bases. CDR3 sequence reads: CASTPGIMSYTF. Here the CDR3 DNA reads TGTGCCAGCACTCCGGGTATTATGAGCTACACCTTC.

The V call is TRBV5-6, the J call TRBJ2-1; TRBD2 agrees at 8 bases. CDR1 is SGHDT, CDR2 YYEEEE, per germline. This CDR3 contains 15 residues. The ends lost 5 bases at V and 4 bases at J; junction bases unmatched: 8. Written as DNA, the CDR3 is TGTGCCAGCAGAACCGGGACTAGTCTATACAATGAGCAGTTCTTC. Its translation: CASRTGTSLYNEQFF.